This section outlines one T cell receptor beta chain sequence together with its context. No antigen is known for it. Per-base qualities were not stored, and no clone one base away is much larger. The junction shows trimming of 5 bases on V and 6 bases on J, and the gene matches do not reach 4 bases of it. Inclusive of the bounding cysteine and phenylalanine, the CDR3 is 12 residues long. CDR3 DNA only is kept here, 36 bases in frame from base 1. Taken from the germline V gene, the CDR1 and CDR2 loops are SGHAT and FQNNGV. These data come from a study of OX40 agonist ivuxolimab in advanced cancers. With regard to the full study: Ivuxolimab was an agonistic, fully human IgG2 monoclonal antibody directed against OX40 (CD134), a costimulatory receptor. Partial responses occurred in three dose-escalation patients, of whom one had hepatocellular carcinoma and two had cutaneous melanoma. Among the approximately 54 dose-escalation patients, 19 had hepatocellular carcinoma, approximately 15 melanoma, 9 renal cell carcinoma and 9 head and neck cancer. In the dose-escalation cohort, roughly four fifths of patients were male, and the mean age was roughly 60 years, with a range of about 20 to 90. Intravenous ivuxolimab was administered to patients every 2 weeks at six dose levels: 0.01, 0.1, 0.3, 1.5, 3 and 10 mg/kg. The paper reports the monotherapy dose-escalation portion (N of about 52 patients) of the phase I ivuxolimab trial. Peripheral TCRbeta sequencing aimed to test whether ivuxolimab altered TCR sequence diversity and caused clonal T-cell expansion. Prior anti-PD-1, anti-PD-L1 or anti-CTLA-4 therapy was permitted, and 40% of dose-escalation patients had received checkpoint inhibitors.

What the authors observed across the whole study: Low levels of normalized T-cell clonal expansion were also shown by some nonresponding patients. After ivuxolimab, expanded clones were on average more numerous among CD8+ T cells than among CD4+ T cells. In the 0.1-3.0 mg/kg groups, partial responders had among the lowest normalized peripheral clonal expansion, particularly in CD8+ T cells. At doses of 0.1 to 3.0 mg/kg, clonal expansion of both CD4+ and CD8+ T cells in blood was seen between baseline and week 6. The antigen specificity of the peripheral T cells that underwent clonal expansion was not determined.

Patients with autoimmune disease history or receiving systemic immunosuppression were excluded from the trial. Peripheral blood for TCR sequencing was collected from all dose cohorts at baseline, on cycle 4 day 1, and on cycle 7 day 1. Samples were obtained from an open-label, multicenter, first-in-human phase I dose-escalation trial of ivuxolimab. Adults with locally advanced or metastatic head and neck squamous cell, hepatocellular, melanoma or renal cell carcinoma were enrolled in the trial. Before TCR sequencing, CD4+ T cells and CD8+ T cells from peripheral blood were sorted into separate populations. Genomic DNA was isolated from the sorted cells so that the TCRbeta CDR3 region could be sequenced. The immunoSEQ Assay was used to sequence the TCRbeta CDR3 regions. Entries here come from immuneACCESS through TCRdb and include only in-frame sequences with V and J called. Some clones fail to appear in such tables; in the studies checked, an unresolved V gene covers under half of the shortfall, and the cause of the remainder is unknown. This sample is represented by more than 60,000 clones; more than 75% of them were singletons. The ten largest make up roughly 0.37% of the sample.

The specimen comprised CD4+ or CD8+ T cells sorted from blood, sampled in a trial of the OX40 agonist ivuxolimab. The sequence derives from an adult with an advanced solid tumor such as melanoma, head and neck, liver or kidney cancer. In this chain, TRBV11-2 is recombined with TRBJ2-7, with TRBD1 matching 7 junction bases. The sequenced DNA: TGTGCCAGCAGCCGACAGGGTTCCGAGCAGTACTTC. It translates to CASSRQGSEQYF.